The T cell receptor (beta chain) described here comes from a study of identical twins. TCRdb passed the 5' RACE reads through MiXCR, listing each CDR3 protein once. The data show some 600,000 distinct CDR3 sequences, less than 9% seen once. The CDR3 totals 14 residues. V was pared by 4 bases and J by 8 bases, with 9 bases of the junction left unmatched. Germline assignment: CDR1 SGHTS and CDR2 YDEGEE. Study-level findings and limits: Out-of-frame alpha sequences shared by twins were enriched for low generation probability.

This clonotype occurred many times. Its specificity is not known. This sample also belongs to another study, concerning yellow fever vaccine responses in identical twins.

The sequence was collected from a young woman in good health. Sequencing was carried out using PBMCs. The chain recombines TRBV5-8 with TRBJ1-2; 9 nucleotides agree with TRBD1. This CDR3 reads CASSGEDRGRGYTF. The CDR3 nucleotides read TGTGCCAGCAGCGGGGAGGACAGGGGACGGGGCTACACCTTC.